This TCR beta chain comes out of a study of cytomegalovirus exposure and HLA in healthy donors. The overall study: Among the roughly 370 genotyped donors, 70% to 90% were placed in the Caucasian-associated ancestry cluster.

Donors consisted of healthy bone marrow donors. With respect to this clone: Antigen: not known. An end of the junction differs from the germline gene, which may be a read error.

Study-wide findings and caveats: A prior analysis recorded that most TCR beta V segments were productive about 87% or about 30% of the time.

60 Vbeta and 13 Jbeta primers were used in PCR. TCRdb's copy holds only in-frame clones and misses some; the assay was immunoSEQ multiplex PCR. Of 150,000 to 200,000 clones in the sample, around 77% are singletons; the top ten hold 1.5% to 2%. Germline CDR1 and CDR2: MNHEY and SMNVEV (reference sequence). CDR3 length: 15 residues. The chain joins TRBV27 to TRBJ1-2; D remains unclear. The sequenced material came from PBMCs. This clonotype was sampled from a woman aged 25-40 years in good health and CMV-seronegative. The CDR3 is CASSHHLKDLAGYPF. In nucleotides, the CDR3 is TGTGCCAGCAGCCACCACCTAAAGGACCTAGCAGGCTACCCCTTC.